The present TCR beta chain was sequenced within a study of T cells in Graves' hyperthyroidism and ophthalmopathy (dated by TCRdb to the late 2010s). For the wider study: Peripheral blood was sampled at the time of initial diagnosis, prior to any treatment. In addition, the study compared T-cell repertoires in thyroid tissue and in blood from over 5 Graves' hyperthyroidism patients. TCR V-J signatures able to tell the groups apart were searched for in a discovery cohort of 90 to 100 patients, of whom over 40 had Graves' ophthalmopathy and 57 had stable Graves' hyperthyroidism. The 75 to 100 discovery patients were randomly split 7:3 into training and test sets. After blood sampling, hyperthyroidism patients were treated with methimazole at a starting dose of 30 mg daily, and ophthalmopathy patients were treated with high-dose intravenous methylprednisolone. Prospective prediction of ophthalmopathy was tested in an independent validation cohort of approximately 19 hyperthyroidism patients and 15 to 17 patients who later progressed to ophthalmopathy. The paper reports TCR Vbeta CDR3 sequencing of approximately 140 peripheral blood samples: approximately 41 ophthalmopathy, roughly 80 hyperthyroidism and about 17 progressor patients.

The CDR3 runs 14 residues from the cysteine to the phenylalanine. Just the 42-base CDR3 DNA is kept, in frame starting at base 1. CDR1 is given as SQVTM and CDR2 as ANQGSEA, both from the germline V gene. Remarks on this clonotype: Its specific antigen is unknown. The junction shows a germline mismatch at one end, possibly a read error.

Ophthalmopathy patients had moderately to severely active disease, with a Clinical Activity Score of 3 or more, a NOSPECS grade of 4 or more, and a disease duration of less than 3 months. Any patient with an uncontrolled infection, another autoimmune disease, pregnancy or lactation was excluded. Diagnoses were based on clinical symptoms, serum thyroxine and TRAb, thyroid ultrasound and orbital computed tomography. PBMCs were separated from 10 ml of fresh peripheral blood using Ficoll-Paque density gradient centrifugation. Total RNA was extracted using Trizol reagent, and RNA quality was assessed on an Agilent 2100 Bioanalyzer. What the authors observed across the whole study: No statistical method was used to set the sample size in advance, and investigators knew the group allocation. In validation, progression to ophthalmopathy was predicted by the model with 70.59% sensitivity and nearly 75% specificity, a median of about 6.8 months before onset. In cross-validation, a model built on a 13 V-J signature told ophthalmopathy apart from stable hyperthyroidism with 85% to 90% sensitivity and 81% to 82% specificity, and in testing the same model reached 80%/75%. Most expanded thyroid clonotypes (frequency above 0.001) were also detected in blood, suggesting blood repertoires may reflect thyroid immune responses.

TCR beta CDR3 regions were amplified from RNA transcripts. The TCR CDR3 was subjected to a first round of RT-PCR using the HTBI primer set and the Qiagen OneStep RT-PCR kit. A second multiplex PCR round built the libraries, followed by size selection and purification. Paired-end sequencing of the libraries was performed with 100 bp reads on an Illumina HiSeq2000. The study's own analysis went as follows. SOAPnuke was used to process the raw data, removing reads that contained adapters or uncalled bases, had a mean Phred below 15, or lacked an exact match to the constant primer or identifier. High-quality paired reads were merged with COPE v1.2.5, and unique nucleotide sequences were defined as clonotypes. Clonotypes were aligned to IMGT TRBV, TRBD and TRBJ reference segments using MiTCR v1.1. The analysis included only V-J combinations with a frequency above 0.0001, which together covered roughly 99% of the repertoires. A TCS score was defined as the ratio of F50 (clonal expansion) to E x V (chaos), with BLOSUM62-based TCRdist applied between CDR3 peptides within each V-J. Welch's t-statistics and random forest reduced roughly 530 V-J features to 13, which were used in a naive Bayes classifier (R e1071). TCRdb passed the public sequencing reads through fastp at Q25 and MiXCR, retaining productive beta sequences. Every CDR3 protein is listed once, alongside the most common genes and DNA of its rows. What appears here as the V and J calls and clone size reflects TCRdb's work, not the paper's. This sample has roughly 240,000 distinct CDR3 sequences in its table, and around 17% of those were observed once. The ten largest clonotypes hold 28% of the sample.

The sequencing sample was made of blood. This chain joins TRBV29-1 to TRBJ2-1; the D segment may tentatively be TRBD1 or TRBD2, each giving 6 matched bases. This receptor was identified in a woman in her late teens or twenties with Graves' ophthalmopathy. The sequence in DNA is TGCGGCGTTGATGGGGGGCACAACGACAATGAGCAGTTCTTC. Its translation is CGVDGGHNDNEQFF.